Shown below are 24 T cell receptor beta chains from a single sample sequenced in a study of response to subunit inactivated influenza vaccine. From the RT-PCR reads, TCRdb called clonotypes with MiXCR, one entry per CDR3 protein. Counted here are some 300,000 distinct CDR3 sequences, around 22% occurring once; the ten biggest clones make up 10%. Sequencing used PBMCs from blood, obtained about 20 months after vaccination. These TCRs come from a man between 45 and 75 years old who received an inactivated influenza vaccine.

In this sample, this clonotype turned up a few times. The V call is TRBV27, the J call TRBJ2-1, with D possibly TRBD1 on 5 matching bases. V was cut by 5 bases and J by 0 bases, with 11 bases left in between. CDR1 and CDR2 from the germline V gene are MNHEY and SMNVEV (reference sequence). The CDR3 runs to 15 residues. In nucleotides, the CDR3 is TGTGCCAGCAGTCGACAGTTGAGCTCCTACAATGAGCAGTTCTTC. Translating it yields CASSRQLSSYNEQFF.

The rearrangement links TRBV7-2 to TRBJ2-7; TRBD2 matches at 10 bases. CDR3 length equals 16 residues. J gave up 3 bases and V 0 bases, and 5 bases lay outside the gene matches. In germline, CDR1 is SGHTA, CDR2 FQGNSA. The CDR3 sequence is CASSLAGTSDYYEQYF. The CDR3 DNA reads as TGTGCCAGCAGCTTAGCCGGGACTAGCGATTACTACGAGCAGTACTTC.

V usage is TRBV5-1 and J usage is TRBJ1-4; 8 positions agree with TRBD1. CDR3 size: 16 residues. Germline lookup yields CDR1 SGHRS and CDR2 YFSETQ. After removal of 2 bases from V and 5 bases from J, the junction contained 8 bases not matched to a gene. DNA of the CDR3: TGCGCCAGCAGCTTCATCCCAGGGGGCAGGAATGAAAAACTGTTTTTT. This codes for CASSFIPGGRNEKLFF.

This clonotype was recorded only once. CDR3 sequence: CASSYLVNEQFF. CDR3 bases: TGTGCCAGCAGTTACCTCGTCAATGAGCAGTTCTTC. V is TRBV6-6 and J is TRBJ2-1; D gene ambiguous. Germline-derived CDR1 and CDR2 are MNHNY and SVGAGI (reference sequence). The length of the CDR3 is 12 residues. V was cut by 2 bases and J by 6 bases, with 5 bases left in between.

The CDR3 is CASSGQGTDTQYF. CDR3 bases: TGTGCCAGTTCGGGACAGGGCACAGATACGCAGTATTTT. This sequence joins TRBV6-6 and TRBJ2-3; 8 bases align to TRBD1. This CDR3 is 13 amino acids long. From germline, CDR1 is MNHNY and CDR2 SVGAGI (reference sequence). J gave up 1 base and V 9 bases, and 3 bases lay outside the gene matches.

The V and J genes are TRBV29-1 and TRBJ1-4; unclear D gene. V dropped 7 bases and J dropped 7 bases, with 19 bases sitting between them. Germline CDR1 SQVTM, CDR2 ANQGSEA. The CDR3 is 14 residues long. The CDR3 DNA reads as TGCAGCGCATCGCAAAGTCCCTCGGGTGAAAAACTGTTTTTT. Protein: CSASQSPSGEKLFF.

This clonotype was counted only a few times. CDR3 DNA sequence: TGTGCCAGCAGTCTACCGACGGGGGCCAAAAACATTCAGTACTTC. Its protein is CASSLPTGAKNIQYF. V usage is TRBV12-3 or TRBV12-4 and J usage is TRBJ2-4, with D perhaps TRBD2 (5 bases). V lost 5 bases and J lost 1, with 12 bases in between. The CDR3 is 15 residues long.

On this clonotype: Mismatch with germline at one junction end may stem from a read error. The CDR3 DNA sequence: TGTGCCAGCAGGCTGGGCAATCAGCACCAGCATTTT. It codes for CASRLGNQHQHF. The chain joins TRBV25-1 to TRBJ1-5; D gene unclear. This CDR3 is 12 amino acids long. Per the germline V gene, CDR1 is MGHDK and CDR2 is SYGVNS.

The genes are TRBV5-5 and TRBJ1-1; 8 positions match TRBD1. Germline V gene sequence: CDR1 SGHKS, CDR2 YYEKEE (reference sequence). CDR3 size: 15 residues. J lost 0 bases, V lost 2 bases, and 3 bases had no gene match. CDR3 in amino acids: CASSFRGLLNTEAFF. In DNA, the CDR3 is TGTGCCAGCAGCTTCAGGGGGCTGTTGAACACTGAAGCTTTCTTT.

The table lists this clonotype with a few counts. The chain couples TRBV6-1 to TRBJ1-5; TRBD1 agrees at 8 bases. Germline V gene data show CDR1 as MNHNS and CDR2 as SASEGT. The junction had 5 bases not matched to a gene; V was cut back by 4 bases and J by 0 bases. CDR3 size: 16 residues. CDR3 residues: CASSGTGGYSNQPQHF. The DNA for the CDR3 is TGTGCCAGCAGTGGAACAGGGGGATATAGCAATCAGCCCCAGCATTTT.

This clonotype has just a few counts. J is TRBJ1-5 and V is TRBV6-6; D call uncertain. The CDR3 extends over 13 amino acids. Trimming cost V 6 bases and J 4 bases, with 10 bases left between them. Germline CDR1 reads MNHNY; CDR2 reads SVGAGI (reference sequence). The CDR3 is CASRVEGNQPQHF. The CDR3 DNA sequence: TGTGCCAGCAGGGTCGAGGGAAATCAGCCCCAGCATTTT.

This clonotype was seen ten or more times. The chain recombines TRBV7-9 with TRBJ1-2; TRBD1 aligns across 8 bases. J was trimmed by 4 bases and V by 6 bases; bases with no gene match: 13. This CDR3 contains 16 residues. Germline V gives CDR1 SEHNR, CDR2 FQNEAQ (reference sequence). CDR3 nucleotide sequence: TGTGCCAGCAGTCTAACCCGACGGACAGGGAGCTATGGCTACACCTTC. Encoded protein: CASSLTRRTGSYGYTF.

V gene TRBV18 combines with J gene TRBJ2-3, with TRBD1 matching over 7 bases. The V gene's germline CDR1 is KGHSH and CDR2 LQKENI. V was pared by 4 bases and J by 3 bases, with 4 bases of the junction left unmatched. The length of the CDR3 is 14 residues. CDR3 region: CASSRDRATDTQYF. CDR3 nucleotides: TGTGCCAGCTCACGAGACAGGGCGACAGATACGCAGTATTTT.

CDR3 sequence (DNA): TGCGCCAGCAGATCGACAGGGGGCTATAATGAGCAGTTCTTC. Translating gives CASRSTGGYNEQFF. The chain joins TRBV5-1 to TRBJ2-1; 10 bases are a match to TRBD1. The CDR3 runs 14 residues. Losses at the gene ends were 5 bases for V and 7 bases for J; bases not matched to a gene: 6. CDR1 and CDR2 from the germline V gene are SGHRS and YFSETQ.

This clonotype was found a few times. J is TRBJ1-6 and V is TRBV4-2, with 7 bases that match TRBD1. Germline CDR1 LGHNA, CDR2 YNFKEQ. With V trimmed by 3 bases and J by 9 bases, 11 bases remained unmatched. CDR3 length equals 16 residues. CDR3 region: CASSQELGGGGSPLHF. CDR3 sequence (DNA): TGTGCCAGCAGCCAGGAGCTCGGAGGGGGCGGTTCACCCCTCCACTTT.

The genes are TRBV24-1 and TRBJ1-2; perhaps TRBD1 as D (5 bases). CDR1 is KGHDR, CDR2 SFDVKD, per germline. There are 15 residues in the CDR3. V was cut by 3 bases and J by 4 bases, with 14 bases left in between. In nucleotides, the CDR3 is TGTGCCACCAGTGATCTCCCATGGGGGAGCTATGGCTACACCTTC. Translation: CATSDLPWGSYGYTF.

This clonotype was counted a few times. This chain uses TRBV14 with TRBJ2-6; maybe TRBD2 (5 bases). Between the trimmed V and J ends, which lost 2 bases and 4 bases, there was a span of 15 bases. CDR1 and CDR2 from the germline V gene are SGHDN and FVKESK. The CDR3 covers 17 residues. This chain's CDR3 is CASSQIVGGAGANVLTF. The DNA for the CDR3 is TGTGCCAGCAGCCAAATAGTAGGAGGCGCAGGGGCCAACGTCCTGACTTTC.

This clonotype has just a few counts. V and J are TRBV6-2 or TRBV6-3 and TRBJ2-7; weak D call: TRBD2 (8 bases). The CDR3 covers 16 residues. Germline V gene lookup returns CDR1 MNHEY and CDR2 SVGEGT. V shed 5 bases and J shed 1 base, with 18 bases lying between them. Here the CDR3 reads CASSQGQRGISYEQYF. DNA of the CDR3: TGTGCCAGCAGTCAGGGACAGCGGGGGATTTCCTACGAGCAGTACTTC.

This clonotype occurred a few times. This chain's CDR3 is CASSPGWENGYTF. CDR3 nucleotides: TGTGCCAGCAGCCCCGGATGGGAAAATGGCTACACCTTC. The V call is TRBV5-4, the J call TRBJ1-2, with D unclear. CDR3 length equals 13 residues. Trimming removed 4 bases at V and 6 bases at J, with 13 bases between. Germline V gives CDR1 SGHNT, CDR2 YYREEE (reference sequence). Supplemented by reference TRBV5-4 and TRBJ1-2, the full variable domain reads ETGVTQSPTHLIKTRGQQVTLRCSSQSGHNTVSWYQQALGQGPQFIFQYYREEENGRGNFPPRFSGLQFPNYSSELNVNALELDDSALYLCASSPGWENGYTFGSGTRLTVV.

The V and J genes are TRBV20-1 and TRBJ1-1, with no clear D. The CDR3 runs to 11 residues. In germline, CDR1 is DFQATT, CDR2 SNEGSKA (reference sequence). Trimming left V 5 bases short and J 2 bases short, with 6 bases between. The CDR3 here is CSAQFNTEAFF. As DNA, the CDR3 is TGCAGTGCTCAGTTTAACACTGAAGCTTTCTTT.

The chain couples TRBV6-4 to TRBJ1-4; D unclear. Between the trimmed V and J ends, which lost 1 base and 6 bases, there was a span of 6 bases. Germline V lookup: CDR1 MRHNA, CDR2 SNTAGT. The CDR3 consists of 13 residues. CDR3 sequence: CASSDWVDEKLFF. CDR3 nucleotides: TGTGCCAGCAGTGACTGGGTGGATGAAAAACTGTTTTTT.

V is TRBV19 and J is TRBJ1-5, with 7 bases identical to TRBD1. Germline CDR1 and CDR2: LNHDA and SQIVND (reference sequence). CDR3 size: 16 residues. V lost 6 bases, J lost 0 bases, and 8 bases stayed unmatched. In DNA form, the CDR3 reads TGTGCCAGTAGAACAATGGGGACAGTTAGCAATCAGCCCCAGCATTTT. Translation: CASRTMGTVSNQPQHF.

The V gene is TRBV27, the J gene TRBJ1-2; D is undetermined. The CDR3 is made up of 14 amino acids. In germline, CDR1 is MNHEY, CDR2 SMNVEV (reference sequence). V lost 3 bases and J lost 4, with 12 bases in between. CDR3 sequence reads: CASSFTAVSYGYTF. The CDR3, as DNA: TGTGCCAGCAGTTTTACGGCAGTCAGCTATGGCTACACCTTC.

The chain links TRBV7-9 to TRBJ1-2, with D possibly TRBD1 on 5 matching bases. This CDR3 contains 14 residues. Trimming stripped 3 bases from V and 2 bases from J, with 10 bases between. Per germline, CDR1 SEHNR and CDR2 FQNEAQ (reference sequence). The CDR3 DNA reads as TGTGCCAGCAGCTTTGGGGGGGAGAACTATGGCTACACCTTC. It specifies CASSFGGENYGYTF.